These 22 T cell receptor beta chains were all obtained from the same sample, sequenced in a study of shared clonotypes between healthy human individuals. The assay was immunoSEQ multiplex PCR, and TCRdb's table has in-frame clones only and misses some. The repertoire holds about 480,000 clones, about three quarters seen once, with under 15% in the top ten. The sample comprised PBMCs. The receptors were gathered from a woman aged 40 to 50 in good health. Some clones in this sample may be carry-over from other donors' samples.

The chain joins TRBV29-1 to TRBJ1-5; D is possibly TRBD1 (6 bases). Per germline, CDR1 SQVTM and CDR2 ANQGSEA. CDR3 size: 13 residues. Trimming took 4 bases from V and 2 from J, leaving 9 bases between them. CDR3 nucleotide sequence: TGCAGCGTTGCAGGGGACGGCAATCAGCCCCAGCATTTT. This sequence encodes CSVAGDGNQPQHF.

The J gene is TRBJ1-1, the V gene TRBV28; D possibly corresponds to TRBD1 (5 bases). The germline V gene has CDR1 MDHEN and CDR2 SYDVKM. The CDR3 is 13 amino acids. V dropped 2 bases and J dropped 5 bases, with 9 bases sitting between them. The CDR3: CASSLVDRTEAFF. As DNA, the CDR3 is TGTGCCAGCAGTTTAGTCGACAGAACTGAAGCTTTCTTT.

The J gene is TRBJ2-1, the V gene TRBV11-2, with D uncertain. Deletions cut 0 bases from V and 5 bases from J, with 5 bases between. CDR1 and CDR2 (germline): SGHAT, FQNNGV. The CDR3 loop spans 13 amino acids. Here the CDR3 DNA reads TGTGCCAGCAGCTTAGAACCCAACAATGAGCAGTTCTTC. Amino acid sequence: CASSLEPNNEQFF.

The genes are TRBV28 and TRBJ1-4; 9 bases fit TRBD1. CDR3 length equals 15 residues. V shed 7 bases, J shed 4 bases, and the junction held 7 bases outside the gene matches. Per germline, CDR1 MDHEN and CDR2 SYDVKM. CDR3 DNA sequence: TGTGCCAGCACAACAGGGGGCGAAGGTAATGAAAAACTGTTTTTT. This encodes CASTTGGEGNEKLFF.

This chain links TRBV4-1 with TRBJ2-1; maybe TRBD2 (5 bases). The CDR3 is 15 amino acids. Per germline, CDR1 MGHRA and CDR2 YSYEKL. Trimming left V 0 bases short and J 4 bases short, with 10 bases between. The DNA of the CDR3 is TGCGCCAGCAGCCAAGATAGAGGACTTTACAATGAGCAGTTCTTC. Its protein is CASSQDRGLYNEQFF.

In this sample, this clone turned up once. A far more abundant clone sits one base away, making this likely a read error. The chain links TRBV30 to TRBJ1-2, with TRBD1 matching over 8 bases. CDR3 length equals 13 residues. Germline CDR1 GTSNPN, CDR2 SVGIG (reference sequence). With 1 base clipped from V and 8 bases from J, the junction kept 6 bases outside the gene matches. In nucleotides, the CDR3 is TGTGCCTGGAGTGAGGACAGGGTAAAAGGCTACACCTTC. It encodes CAWSEDRVKGYTF.

The chain is built from TRBV4-3 and TRBJ2-1, with a weak D call TRBD1 (5 bases). Trimming removed 4 bases at V and 8 bases at J, with 15 bases between. The CDR3 covers 14 residues. Germline V lookup: CDR1 LGHNA, CDR2 YSLEER. The CDR3 spells CASSPWGGWDEQFF. The CDR3 DNA sequence: TGCGCCAGCAGCCCTTGGGGCGGCTGGGATGAGCAGTTCTTC.

This clone was found once. This rearrangement joins TRBV5-4 to TRBJ2-2; tentative D call: TRBD2 (5 bases). The length of the CDR3 is 13 residues. In germline, CDR1 is SGHNT, CDR2 YYREEE (reference sequence). Trimming removed 5 bases at V and 3 bases at J, with 8 bases between. CDR3: CASRTDYTGELFF. DNA for the CDR3: TGTGCCAGCAGAACGGACTACACCGGGGAGCTGTTTTTT. Full variable domain (rest looked up from reference TRBV5-4 and TRBJ2-2): ETGVTQSPTHLIKTRGQQVTLRCSSQSGHNTVSWYQQALGQGPQFIFQYYREEENGRGNFPPRFSGLQFPNYSSELNVNALELDDSALYLCASRTDYTGELFFGEGSRLTVL.

The chain employs TRBV11-2 and TRBJ2-2, with 7 bases matching TRBD2. The CDR3 length is 16 residues. The germline CDR1 and CDR2 sequences are SGHAT and FQNNGV. V shed 3 bases and J 6 bases; nucleotides not matched to a gene: 10. The CDR3 loop is CASSFTGTNKAGELFF. CDR3 coding DNA: TGTGCCAGCAGCTTCACCGGGACTAACAAGGCCGGGGAGCTGTTTTTT.

This clone is a singleton in its sample. J is TRBJ1-2 and V is TRBV28, with D unclear. Between the trimmed V and J ends, which lost 5 bases and 2 bases, there was a span of 3 bases. Germline V gives CDR1 MDHEN, CDR2 SYDVKM. This CDR3 spans 11 amino acids. CDR3 amino acids: CASSLNYGYTF. CDR3 DNA sequence: TGTGCCAGCAGTCTAAACTATGGCTACACCTTC.

V and J are TRBV10-3 and TRBJ1-5, with 7 bases that match TRBD1. The CDR3 is 18 amino acids. Unmatched junction bases numbered 14, after V lost 4 bases and J lost 2 bases. CDR1 is ENHRY, CDR2 SYGVKD, per germline. CDR3 coding DNA: TGTGCCATCAGTGCGACAGGGAAAGGTCGGTTTGGCAATCAGCCCCAGCATTTT. This gives the protein CAISATGKGRFGNQPQHF.

This clone was counted ten times or more. The genes are TRBV28 and TRBJ2-5, with TRBD1 matching over 7 bases. Germline V lookup: CDR1 MDHEN, CDR2 SYDVKM. This CDR3 spans 14 amino acids. Unmatched junction bases numbered 7, after V lost 6 bases and J lost 3 bases. The CDR3 spells CASRSGTAKETQYF. As DNA, the CDR3 is TGTGCCAGCAGATCCGGGACAGCCAAAGAGACCCAGTACTTC.

This chain connects TRBV6-1 to TRBJ2-2; TRBD2 matches 7 bases. Germline V gene lookup returns CDR1 MNHNS and CDR2 SASEGT. The CDR3 extends over 14 amino acids. The V gene end was trimmed by 5 bases and the J gene end by 5 bases; junction bases not matched to a gene: 5. CDR3: CASSNVLATGELFF. CDR3 sequence (DNA): TGTGCCAGCAGTAACGTACTAGCGACCGGGGAGCTGTTTTTT.

The V gene is TRBV7-2, the J gene TRBJ2-3; 7 bases match TRBD2. The CDR3 has 16 amino acids. Germline V gene sequence: CDR1 SGHTA, CDR2 FQGNSA. V shed 1 base and J 3 bases; nucleotides not matched to a gene: 7. DNA of the CDR3: TGTGCCAGCAGCTTAGGGGGGTCTAGCGGAACAGATACGCAGTATTTT. Encoded protein: CASSLGGSSGTDTQYF.

The chain combines TRBV7-9 with TRBJ2-2; the match to TRBD2 covers 7 bases. This CDR3 has 16 amino acids. The V gene end was trimmed by 6 bases and the J gene end by 1 base; junction bases not matched to a gene: 8. From germline, CDR1 is SEHNR and CDR2 FQNEAQ (reference sequence). The CDR3 DNA follows: TGTGCCAGCAGTTTTACTAGCGTTTTGAACACCGGGGAGCTGTTTTTT. Translating it yields CASSFTSVLNTGELFF.

The CDR3 bases are TGTGCCAGCAGACCCTTAGCAGGTGTTAACGAGCAGTACTTC. As protein: CASRPLAGVNEQYF. V is TRBV2 and J is TRBJ2-7; the D is unclear. Per germline, CDR1 SNHLY and CDR2 FYNNEI. This CDR3 comprises 14 residues. Deletions cut 6 bases from V and 5 bases from J, with 17 bases between.

This clone was seen a handful of times. The J gene is TRBJ1-2, the V gene TRBV5-1, with D perhaps matching TRBD1 (5 bases). This CDR3 spans 14 amino acids. Trimming removed 4 bases from V and 3 bases from J, with 13 bases in between. The germline CDR1 and CDR2 sequences are SGHRS and YFSETQ. In DNA form, the CDR3 reads TGCGCCAGCAGCCAGTGGGGCGGCGACTATGGCTACACCTTC. The encoded protein is CASSQWGGDYGYTF.

The V and J genes are TRBV5-1 and TRBJ2-1; 11 bases line up with TRBD2. The trim removed 4 bases at V and 4 bases at J, leaving 16 bases unmatched. Germline V gene lookup returns CDR1 SGHRS and CDR2 YFSETQ. The CDR3 has 19 residues. CDR3 protein: CASSPGTSGQWGPYNEQFF. The CDR3 DNA sequence: TGCGCCAGCAGCCCGGGGACTAGCGGCCAGTGGGGCCCTTACAATGAGCAGTTCTTC.

V is TRBV21-1 and J is TRBJ1-1; TRBD1 is the table's D call and was not checked against the DNA. TRBV21-1 is marked as a pseudogene. CDR3 length equals 14 residues. This CDR3 is CASRTGFWNTEAFF. The CDR3 DNA sequence: TGTGCCAGCAGGACAGGGTTCTGGAACACTGAAGCTTTCTTT.

This sequence joins TRBV18 and TRBJ1-5; D gene ambiguous. Deletions cut 1 base from V and 11 bases from J, with 12 bases between. Germline assignment: CDR1 KGHSH and CDR2 LQKENI. The CDR3 sequence is 13 residues long. The CDR3 DNA is TGTGCCAGCTCACCACGGAAGGACCTCGCCCAGCATTTT. Protein: CASSPRKDLAQHF.

This clone has only a few counts. This chain joins TRBV6-5 and TRBJ1-4, with TRBD1 identical over 9 bases. After removal of 5 bases from V and 8 bases from J, the junction contained 6 bases not matched to a gene. The CDR3 runs to 14 residues. Germline V gene data show CDR1 as MNHEY and CDR2 as SVGAGI. The CDR3 region has the DNA TGTGCCAGCAGTGCGGGACAGGGTAACGAAAAACTGTTTTTT. Protein: CASSAGQGNEKLFF.

This clone occurred a few times. V and J are TRBV6-4 and TRBJ2-1, with a weak D call TRBD2 (5 bases). Trimming left V 4 bases short and J 5 bases short, with 9 bases between. This CDR3 has 13 amino acids. Germline-derived CDR1 and CDR2 are MRHNA and SNTAGT. The CDR3, as DNA: TGTGCCAGCAGTGTGGAGACTAACAATGAGCAGTTCTTC. Encoded protein: CASSVETNNEQFF.